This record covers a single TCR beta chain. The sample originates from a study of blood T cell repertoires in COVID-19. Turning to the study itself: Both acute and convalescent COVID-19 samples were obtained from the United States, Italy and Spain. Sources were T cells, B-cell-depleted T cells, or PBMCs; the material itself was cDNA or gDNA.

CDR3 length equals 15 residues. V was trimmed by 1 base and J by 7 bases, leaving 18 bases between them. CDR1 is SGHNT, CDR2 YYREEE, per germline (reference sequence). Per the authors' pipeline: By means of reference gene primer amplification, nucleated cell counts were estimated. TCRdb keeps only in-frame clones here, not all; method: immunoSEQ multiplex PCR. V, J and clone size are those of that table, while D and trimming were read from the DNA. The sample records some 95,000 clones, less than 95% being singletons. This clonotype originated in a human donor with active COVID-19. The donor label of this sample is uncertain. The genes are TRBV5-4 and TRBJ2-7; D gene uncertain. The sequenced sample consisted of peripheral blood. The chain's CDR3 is CASSLSTASLEEQYF. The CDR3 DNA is TGTGCCAGCAGCTTGTCAACAGCCTCGCTGGAAGAGCAGTACTTC.